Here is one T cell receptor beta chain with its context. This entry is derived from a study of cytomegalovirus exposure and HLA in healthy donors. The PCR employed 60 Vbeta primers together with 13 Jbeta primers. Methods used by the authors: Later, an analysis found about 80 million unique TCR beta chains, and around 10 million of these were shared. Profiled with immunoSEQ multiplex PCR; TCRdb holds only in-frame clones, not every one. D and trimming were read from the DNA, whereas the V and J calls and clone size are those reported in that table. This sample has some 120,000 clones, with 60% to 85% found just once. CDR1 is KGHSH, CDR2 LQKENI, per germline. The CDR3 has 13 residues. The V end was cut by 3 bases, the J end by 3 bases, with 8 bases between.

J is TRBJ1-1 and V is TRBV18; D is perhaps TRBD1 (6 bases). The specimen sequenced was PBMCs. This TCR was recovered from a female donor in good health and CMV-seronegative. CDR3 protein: CASSPPGDTEAFF. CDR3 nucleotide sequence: TGTGCCAGCTCACCCCCAGGGGACACTGAAGCTTTCTTT.